These 10 T cell receptor beta chains were sequenced from one sample in a study of radiotherapy plus CTLA-4 blockade in lung cancer. Measured with immunoSEQ multiplex PCR; TCRdb has only the in-frame clones, and not every one. The sample consists of about 55,000 clones, around 80% of them appearing once. Sample: peripheral blood, taken from a patient treated with radiotherapy plus ipilimumab. The receptor set was obtained from a human donor with non-small cell lung cancer whose response to radiotherapy plus ipilimumab could not be evaluated.

This clone appeared once. The chain couples TRBV7-2 to TRBJ2-1; 7 bases map to TRBD1. Germline-derived CDR1 and CDR2 are SGHTA and FQGNSA. Losses at the gene ends were 5 bases for V and 6 bases for J; bases not matched to a gene: 10. The CDR3 spans 15 residues. As DNA, the CDR3 is TGTGCCAGCAGCATTGACAGGGATGTTGGCAATGAGCAGTTCTTC. Residues: CASSIDRDVGNEQFF.

J is TRBJ1-1 and V is TRBV19, with a possible D match to TRBD1 (6 bases). From germline, CDR1 is LNHDA and CDR2 SQIVND (reference sequence). Trimming pared 0 bases from V and 3 bases from J, leaving 20 bases between. This CDR3 has 18 residues. CDR3 region: CASSIDHSLTGPDTEAFF. The CDR3 region has the DNA TGTGCCAGTAGTATAGATCACTCTTTAACAGGGCCTGACACTGAAGCTTTCTTT.

This sequence joins TRBV7-9 and TRBJ2-1, with TRBD2 matching over 14 bases. The ends lost 6 bases at V and 7 bases at J; junction bases unmatched: 5. Germline values: CDR1 SEHNR, CDR2 FQNEAQ (reference sequence). This CDR3 comprises 15 residues. As DNA, the CDR3 is TGTGCCAGCAGTCTAGGGACTAGCGGGAGTAATGAGCAGTTCTTC. Translating gives CASSLGTSGSNEQFF.

The V call is TRBV9, the J call TRBJ2-3; D perhaps matches TRBD1 (5 bases). The germline V and J ends were trimmed by 4 bases and 1 base, with 22 bases remaining between them. Germline V lookup: CDR1 SGDLS, CDR2 YYNGEE. The length of the CDR3 is 18 residues. In DNA form, the CDR3 reads TGTGCCAGCAGCCCGAGAGCCCCCGAGACAGAGCGCACAGATACGCAGTATTTT. As protein: CASSPRAPETERTDTQYF.

The J gene is TRBJ2-3, the V gene TRBV11-2, with no clear D. This CDR3 is built from 12 residues. The ends were cut back, 2 bases at V and 5 bases at J, with 5 bases in the middle. The germline CDR1 and CDR2 sequences are SGHAT and FQNNGV. CDR3 DNA sequence: TGTGCCAGCAGCTTAAGCCTAGATACGCAGTATTTT. Amino acids: CASSLSLDTQYF.

The chain uses TRBV7-2 and TRBJ2-1, with a tentative D call TRBD1 (6 bases). Deletions cut 2 bases from V and 8 bases from J, with 16 bases between. CDR1 SGHTA and CDR2 FQGNSA come from the germline V gene. The CDR3 length is 15 residues. The CDR3 loop reads CASSLYRDRQYEQFF. In DNA form, the CDR3 reads TGTGCCAGCAGCTTATACAGGGATCGACAATATGAGCAGTTCTTC. Together with reference TRBV7-2 and TRBJ2-1, the CDR3 gives the full variable domain: GAGVSQSPSNKVTEKGKDVELRCDPISGHTALYWYRQSLGQGLEFLIYFQGNSAPDKSGLPSDRFSAERTGGSVSTLTIQRTQQEDSAVYLCASSLYRDRQYEQFFGPGTRLTVL.

This chain's CDR3 is CASSSPWGLEQYF. CDR3 in DNA: TGTGCCAGCAGCTCCCCGTGGGGGCTGGAGCAGTACTTC. The chain uses TRBV7-2 and TRBJ2-7; TRBD1 is a possible D gene (6 bases). Germline-derived CDR1 and CDR2 are SGHTA and FQGNSA. The CDR3 has 13 residues. V dropped 4 bases and J dropped 7 bases, with 14 bases sitting between them.

This chain joins TRBV5-4 and TRBJ2-5, with 8 bases identical to TRBD1. The V and J ends lost 6 bases and 7 bases, in that order; junction bases with no gene match: 8. This CDR3 has 13 amino acids. From germline, CDR1 is SGHNT and CDR2 YYREEE (reference sequence). In DNA form, the CDR3 reads TGTGCCAGCACGACCGGGACAGGACGGACCCAGTACTTC. Translating it yields CASTTGTGRTQYF.

The V gene is TRBV5-6, the J gene TRBJ2-5, with D unresolved. The germline CDR1 and CDR2 sequences are SGHDT and YYEEEE. This CDR3 has 13 amino acids. The V gene lost 0 bases and the J gene lost 5 bases, with 8 bases spanning the gap. The CDR3 is CASSLGLSETQYF. DNA of the CDR3: TGTGCCAGCAGCTTGGGGCTTTCGGAGACCCAGTACTTC.

The chain links TRBV18 to TRBJ1-2, with unresolved D. Germline loops: CDR1 KGHSH, CDR2 LQKENI. The CDR3 consists of 14 residues. V was pared by 3 bases and J by 3 bases, with 11 bases between. CDR3 DNA: TGTGCCAGCTCACCGTTATTAAGAGACTATGGCTACACCTTC. Translating gives CASSPLLRDYGYTF.